The T cell receptor (beta chain) described here comes from a study of T-cell reconstitution after alpha-beta-depleted transplantation in children. V lost 6 bases and J lost 7; bases outside the gene matches: 9. The CDR3 length is 14 residues. The library targeted TCRbeta and was prepared with unique molecular identifiers. TCRdb independently ran MiXCR on the PCR reads; one entry per CDR3 protein. This table has approximately 340,000 distinct CDR3 sequences, approximately 10% appearing once. This TCR was recovered from a human donor who donated a stem cell graft to a child with acute lymphoblastic leukemia. The sample consisted of PBMCs from the stem cell graft donor, taken from the stem cell graft. This rearrangement joins TRBV12-3 or TRBV12-4 to TRBJ2-1; 7 bases agree with TRBD1. In DNA, the CDR3 is TGTGCCAGCAGCACTCAACAGGGGAGTAATGAGCAGTTCTTC. Translation gives CASSTQQGSNEQFF.